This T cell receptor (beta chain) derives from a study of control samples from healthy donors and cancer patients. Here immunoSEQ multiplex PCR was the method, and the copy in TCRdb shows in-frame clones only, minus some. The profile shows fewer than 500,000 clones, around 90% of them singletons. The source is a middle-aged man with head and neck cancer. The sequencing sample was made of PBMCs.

CDR3: CASSLDRGPTDTQYF. The CDR3 coding sequence is TGTGCCAGCAGTTTGGATAGAGGACCCACAGATACGCAGTATTTT. The V gene is TRBV28, the J gene TRBJ2-3; D call uncertain. Trimming stripped 3 bases from V and 2 bases from J, with 12 bases between. Germline CDR1 and CDR2: MDHEN and SYDVKM. CDR3 length: 15 amino acids.